This TCR beta chain was captured by sequencing in a study of blood T cells in healthy people across ages (dated by TCRdb to between 2014 and 2017). Notes on the research overall: In model experiments, template switching captured roughly one uniquely barcoded TCR beta cDNA molecule for every two T cells. The study measured age-related changes in TCR beta repertoire diversity using deep sequencing normalized with unique cDNA molecular identifiers. The donors were split into four age groups: young (average 16 years), middle-aged (39), aged (over 55) and long-lived (under 90). To avoid experimental bias, donors of different ages were spread randomly across the sequencing lanes. For two donors (one aged 18 to 30 and one aged 80 or older), the study analyzed two additional independent replicas of 1 million unique cDNA reads from the same blood draw.

Including cysteine and phenylalanine, the CDR3 has 15 amino acids. Only CDR3 DNA is held: 45 bases, read in frame from base 1. The germline V gene (reference sequence) provides CDR1 LGHDT and CDR2 YNNKEL. Trimming removed 4 bases from V and 2 bases from J; the gene matches leave 6 bases unexplained. This clonotype was detected only a few times. What antigen it recognizes has not been identified. Base quality data are lacking; no much larger clone is found one base away. Systemically healthy Caucasian individuals from Russia, 39 in total and aged about 6 to 100 years, were included as donors. Around 10 milliliters of peripheral blood were drawn from each donor into EDTA-treated Vacutainer tubes. Ficoll-Paque density-gradient centrifugation was used to isolate PBMCs, with at least 7 million obtained per sample. Total RNA was extracted from PBMCs with Trizol reagent, with at least 5.5 micrograms obtained per sample. The percentages of naive CD45RAhigh/CD27high T cells were determined by flow cytometry on a PBMC aliquot from every donor.

To prepare the library, 5' RACE was applied. The sample was run on an Illumina HiSeq 2500. The second PCR ran for roughly 7 to 12 cycles and used a J-beta primer mix along with a sample-barcoded 5' primer. A template-switch 5' adaptor carrying 12 random nucleotides introduced a unique molecular identifier onto each TCR beta cDNA molecule. At least 2.5 million CDR3-containing paired-end reads were obtained from each sample. First-strand cDNA was synthesized from all RNA with the Mint cDNA synthesis kit, primed by a TRBC-specific oligonucleotide. Following uracil-DNA glycosylase treatment, a first 18-cycle PCR with universal primers M1SS and BC2_uni_R was performed on all cDNA. The source study handled its data this way. For normalization, 1 million high-quality reads, each with a distinct molecular identifier, were randomly selected from each sample. Instead of being binned into consensus sequences, reads with shared molecular identifiers were discarded. CDR3 identification, clonotype clustering and error correction used MiTCR with a Q25 quality threshold and the strictest error-elimination algorithm. A nonparametric unseen species model with Euler transformation was used to estimate lower-bound total TCR beta diversity. The public reads were quality trimmed at Q25 with fastp and then assembled into clones with MiXCR by TCRdb, keeping productive beta chains. Entries are consolidated by CDR3 protein sequence, retaining the most common genes and DNA. None of the V and J calls come from the authors' own analysis; TCRdb made them. The sample table contains 850,000 to 950,000 distinct CDR3 sequences; only one count was recorded for around 26% of them. The top ten hold around 15% of the sample.

The paper as a whole reports these results and caveats: Estimates of total diversity from one million sequenced T cells were regarded as lower bounds and underestimates. Compared with the aged group, the long-lived group had more naive CD4+ T cells, fewer expanded clones and increased TCR diversity, suggesting age selection. As age increased, observed TCR beta diversity per million T cells dropped in a roughly linear way, and a significant reduction was already evident by age about 40. Bulk unsorted PBMC profiling prevented conclusive comparison of naive and antigen-experienced compartments. Donor CMV infection status was unknown, potentially confounding age-related changes in expanded clonotypes. Observed TCR beta diversity correlated strongly with the percentage of naive T cells measured by flow cytometry.

The TCR was taken from an elderly woman in good health. The receptor chain draws on TRBV3-1 and TRBJ1-2; a stretch of 8 junction bases matches TRBD1. Specimen: blood. For the CDR3, the sequence is CASSRGQGRNYGYTF. The DNA sequence is as follows: TGTGCCAGCAGCCGTGGACAGGGAAGAAACTATGGCTACACCTTC.